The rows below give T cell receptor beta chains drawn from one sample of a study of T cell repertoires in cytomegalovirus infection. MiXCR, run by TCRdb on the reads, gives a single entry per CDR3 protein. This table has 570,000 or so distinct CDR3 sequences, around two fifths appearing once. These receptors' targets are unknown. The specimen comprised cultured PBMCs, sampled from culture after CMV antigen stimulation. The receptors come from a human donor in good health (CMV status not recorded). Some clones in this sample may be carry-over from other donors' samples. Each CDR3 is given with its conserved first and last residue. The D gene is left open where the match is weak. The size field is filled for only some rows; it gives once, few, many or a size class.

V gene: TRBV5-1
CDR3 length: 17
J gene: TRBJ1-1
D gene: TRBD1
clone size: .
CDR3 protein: CASSSWTGTYSNTEAFF
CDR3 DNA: TGCGCCAGCAGCTCCTGGACAGGGACGTATTCGAACACTGAAGCTTTCTTT

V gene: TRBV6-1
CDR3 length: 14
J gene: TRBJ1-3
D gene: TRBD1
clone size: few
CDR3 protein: CAGGTGSTGNTIYF
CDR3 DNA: TGTGCCGGGGGGACAGGATCAACTGGAAACACCATATATTTT

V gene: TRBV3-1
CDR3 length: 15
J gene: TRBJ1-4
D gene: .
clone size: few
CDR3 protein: CASSKGLPVDEKLFF
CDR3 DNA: TGTGCCAGCAGCAAGGGACTCCCGGTAGATGAAAAACTGTTTTTT

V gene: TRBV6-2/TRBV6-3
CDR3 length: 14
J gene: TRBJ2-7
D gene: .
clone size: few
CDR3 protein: CASRTTRDPYEQYF
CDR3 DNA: TGTGCCAGCAGGACCACTAGAGACCCCTACGAGCAGTACTTC

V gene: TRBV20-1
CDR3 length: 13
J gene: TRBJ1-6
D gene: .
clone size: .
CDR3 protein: CGGGANYNSPLHF
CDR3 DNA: TGCGGGGGGGGCGCGAATTATAATTCACCCCTCCACTTT

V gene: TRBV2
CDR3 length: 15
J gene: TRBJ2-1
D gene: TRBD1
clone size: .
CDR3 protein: CASSEDRSSYNEQFF
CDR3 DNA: TGTGCCAGCAGCGAGGACAGGAGCTCCTACAATGAGCAGTTCTTC

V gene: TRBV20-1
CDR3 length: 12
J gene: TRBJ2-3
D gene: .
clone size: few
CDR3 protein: CSAGGHTDTQYF
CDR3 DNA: TGCAGTGCTGGAGGACATACAGATACGCAGTATTTT

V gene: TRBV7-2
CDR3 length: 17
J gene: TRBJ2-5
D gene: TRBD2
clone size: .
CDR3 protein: CASSSRLAGGGLETQYF
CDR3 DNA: TGTGCCAGCAGCTCCCGACTAGCGGGGGGAGGTTTAGAGACCCAGTACTTC

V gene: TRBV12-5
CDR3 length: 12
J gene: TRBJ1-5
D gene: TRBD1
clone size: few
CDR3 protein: CASGLFRGRQHF
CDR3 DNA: TGTGCTAGTGGTTTGTTTAGGGGGCGTCAGCATTTT

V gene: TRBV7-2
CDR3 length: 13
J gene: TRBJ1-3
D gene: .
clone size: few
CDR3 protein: CASSLGTVNTIYF
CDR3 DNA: TGTGCCAGCAGCTTAGGGACAGTAAACACCATATATTTT

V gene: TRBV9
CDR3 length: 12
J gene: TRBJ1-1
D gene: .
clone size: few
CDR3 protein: CATSLMNTEAFF
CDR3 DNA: TGTGCCACCAGCCTTATGAACACTGAAGCTTTCTTT

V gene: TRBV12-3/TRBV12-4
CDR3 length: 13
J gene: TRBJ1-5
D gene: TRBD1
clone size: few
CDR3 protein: CASSARGRGPQHF
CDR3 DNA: TGTGCCAGCAGTGCCAGGGGGCGAGGGCCCCAGCATTTT

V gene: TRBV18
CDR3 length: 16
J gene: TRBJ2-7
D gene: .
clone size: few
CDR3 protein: CASSPPTGLSSYEQYF
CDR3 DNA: TGTGCCAGCTCACCACCCACAGGATTAAGCTCCTACGAGCAGTACTTC

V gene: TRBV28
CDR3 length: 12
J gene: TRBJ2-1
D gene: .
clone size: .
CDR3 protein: CASKAGVDEQFF
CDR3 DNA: TGTGCCAGCAAGGCAGGGGTGGATGAGCAGTTCTTC